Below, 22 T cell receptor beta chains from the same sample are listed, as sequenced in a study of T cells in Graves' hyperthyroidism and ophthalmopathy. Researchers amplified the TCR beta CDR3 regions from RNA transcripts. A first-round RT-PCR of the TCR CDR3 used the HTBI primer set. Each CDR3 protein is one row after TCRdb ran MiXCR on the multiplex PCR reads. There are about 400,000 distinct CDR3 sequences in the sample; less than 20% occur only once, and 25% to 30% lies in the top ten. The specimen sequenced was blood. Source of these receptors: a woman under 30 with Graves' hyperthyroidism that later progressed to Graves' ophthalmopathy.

This CDR3 reads CSVEEGRGSYEQYF. The CDR3 DNA reads as TGCAGCGTTGAAGAGGGACGGGGTTCCTACGAGCAGTACTTC. This chain links TRBV29-1 with TRBJ2-7; D tentatively reads TRBD1 or TRBD2 (5 bases each). This CDR3 has 14 amino acids. Looked up from germline, CDR1 is SQVTM and CDR2 is ANQGSEA. V lost 0 bases and J 1 base, leaving 10 bases between the germline ends.

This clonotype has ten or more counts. This CDR3 reads CAISSSATYNEQFF. Written as DNA, the CDR3 is TGTGCCATCAGTTCTAGCGCGACCTACAATGAGCAGTTCTTC. V gene TRBV10-3 combines with J gene TRBJ2-1; weak D call: TRBD2 (6 bases). CDR3 size: 14 residues. CDR1 ENHRY and CDR2 SYGVKD come from the germline V gene. V was pared by 5 bases and J by 2 bases, with 10 bases between.

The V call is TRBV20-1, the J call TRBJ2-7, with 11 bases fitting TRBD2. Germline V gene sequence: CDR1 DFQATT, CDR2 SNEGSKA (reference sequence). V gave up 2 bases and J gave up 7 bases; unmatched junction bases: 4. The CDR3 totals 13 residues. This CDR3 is CSARSPSGREQYF. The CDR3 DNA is TGCAGTGCTAGAAGTCCTAGCGGGAGGGAGCAGTACTTC.

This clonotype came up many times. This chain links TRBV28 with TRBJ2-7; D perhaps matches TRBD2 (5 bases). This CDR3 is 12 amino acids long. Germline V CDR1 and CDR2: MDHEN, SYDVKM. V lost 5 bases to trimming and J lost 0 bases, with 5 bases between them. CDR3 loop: CASSGSSYEQYF. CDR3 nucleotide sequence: TGTGCCAGCAGTGGGAGCTCCTACGAGCAGTACTTC.

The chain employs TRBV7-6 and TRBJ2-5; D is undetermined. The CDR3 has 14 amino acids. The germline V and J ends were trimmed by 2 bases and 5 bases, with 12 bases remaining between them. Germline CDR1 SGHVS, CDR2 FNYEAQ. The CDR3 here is CASSLNVLQETQYF. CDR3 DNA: TGTGCCAGCAGCTTAAATGTGTTGCAGGAGACCCAGTACTTC.

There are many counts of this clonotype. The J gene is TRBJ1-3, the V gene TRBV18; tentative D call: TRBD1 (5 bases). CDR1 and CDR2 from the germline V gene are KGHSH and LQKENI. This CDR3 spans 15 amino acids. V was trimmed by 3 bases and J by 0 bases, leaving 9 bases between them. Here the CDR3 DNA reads TGTGCCAGCTCACCGGGACTGAACTCTGGAAACACCATATATTTT. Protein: CASSPGLNSGNTIYF.

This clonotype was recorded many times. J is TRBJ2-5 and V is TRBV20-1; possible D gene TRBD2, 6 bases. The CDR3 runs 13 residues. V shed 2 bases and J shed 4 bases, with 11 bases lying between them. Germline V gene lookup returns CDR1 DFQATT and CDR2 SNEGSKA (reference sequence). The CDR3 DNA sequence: TGCAGTGCTAGAAGCCTAGCGCGAGAGACCCAGTACTTC. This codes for CSARSLARETQYF.

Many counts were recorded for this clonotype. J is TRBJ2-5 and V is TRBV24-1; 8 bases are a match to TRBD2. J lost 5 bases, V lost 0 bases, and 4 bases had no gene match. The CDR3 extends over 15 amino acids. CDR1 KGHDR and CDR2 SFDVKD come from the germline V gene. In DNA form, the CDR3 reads TGTGCCACCAGTGATTTGACGGGAGGGCGTGAGACCCAGTACTTC. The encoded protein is CATSDLTGGRETQYF.

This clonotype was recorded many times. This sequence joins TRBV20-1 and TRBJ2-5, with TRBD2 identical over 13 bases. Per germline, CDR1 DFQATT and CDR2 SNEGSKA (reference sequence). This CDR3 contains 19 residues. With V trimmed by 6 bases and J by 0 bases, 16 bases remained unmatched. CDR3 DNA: TGCAGTGCCCTCAGGCCACTAGCGGGAGGGGGAGGGTACCAAGAGACCCAGTACTTC. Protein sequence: CSALRPLAGGGGYQETQYF.

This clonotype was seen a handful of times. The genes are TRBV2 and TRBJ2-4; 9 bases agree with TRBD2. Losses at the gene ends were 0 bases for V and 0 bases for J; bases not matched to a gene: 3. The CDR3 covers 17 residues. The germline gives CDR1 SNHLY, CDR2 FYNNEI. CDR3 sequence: CASSEALLAGAKNIQYF. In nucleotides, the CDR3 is TGTGCCAGCAGTGAAGCTTTACTAGCGGGAGCCAAAAACATTCAGTACTTC.

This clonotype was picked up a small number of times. As DNA, the CDR3 is TGTGCCAGCAGTCCCGGGACAACCAATCAGCCCCAGCATTTT. Translating gives CASSPGTTNQPQHF. The J gene is TRBJ1-5, the V gene TRBV27; possible D gene TRBD1, 6 bases. Germline V gene data show CDR1 as MNHEY and CDR2 as SMNVEV (reference sequence). V lost 5 bases to trimming and J lost 3 bases, with 11 bases between them. The CDR3 totals 14 residues.

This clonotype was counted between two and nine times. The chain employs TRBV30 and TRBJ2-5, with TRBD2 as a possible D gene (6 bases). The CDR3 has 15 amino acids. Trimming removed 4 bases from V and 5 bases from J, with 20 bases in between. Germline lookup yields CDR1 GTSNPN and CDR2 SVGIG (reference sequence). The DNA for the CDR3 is TGTGCCTGGATCAACTATGTTGGGGGGATGGAGACCCAGTACTTC. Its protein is CAWINYVGGMETQYF.

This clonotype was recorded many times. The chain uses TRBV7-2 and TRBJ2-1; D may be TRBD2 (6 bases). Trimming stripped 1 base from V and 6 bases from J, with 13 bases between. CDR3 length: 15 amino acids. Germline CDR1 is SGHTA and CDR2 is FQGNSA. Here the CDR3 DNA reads TGTGCCAGCAGCTTAGGACCCCAGGGACTCAATGAGCAGTTCTTC. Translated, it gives CASSLGPQGLNEQFF.

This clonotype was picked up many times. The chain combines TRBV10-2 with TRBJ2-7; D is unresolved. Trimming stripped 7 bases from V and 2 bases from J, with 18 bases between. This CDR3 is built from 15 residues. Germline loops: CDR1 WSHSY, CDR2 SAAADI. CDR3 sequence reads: CASINSDGATYEQYF. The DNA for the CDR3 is TGCGCCAGCATCAATAGTGATGGCGCAACCTACGAGCAGTACTTC.

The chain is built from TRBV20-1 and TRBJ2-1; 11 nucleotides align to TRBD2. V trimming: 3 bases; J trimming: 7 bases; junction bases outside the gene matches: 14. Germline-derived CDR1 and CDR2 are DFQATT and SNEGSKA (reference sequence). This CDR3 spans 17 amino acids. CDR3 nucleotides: TGCAGTGCTAGTGGGGGGGAACTAGCGGGAGAGGGGAATGAGCAGTTCTTC. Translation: CSASGGELAGEGNEQFF.

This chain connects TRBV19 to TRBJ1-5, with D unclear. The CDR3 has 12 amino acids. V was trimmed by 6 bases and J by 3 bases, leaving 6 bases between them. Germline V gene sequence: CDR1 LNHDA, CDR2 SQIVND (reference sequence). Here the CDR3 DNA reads TGTGCCAGTAGGTTGAACAATCAGCCCCAGCATTTT. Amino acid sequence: CASRLNNQPQHF.

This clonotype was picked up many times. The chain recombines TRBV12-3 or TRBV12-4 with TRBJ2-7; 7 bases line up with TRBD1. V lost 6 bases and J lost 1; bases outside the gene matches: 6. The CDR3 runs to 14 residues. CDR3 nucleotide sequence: TGTGCCAGCAGGTTCGGGACAGAATCCTACGAGCAGTACTTC. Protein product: CASRFGTESYEQYF.

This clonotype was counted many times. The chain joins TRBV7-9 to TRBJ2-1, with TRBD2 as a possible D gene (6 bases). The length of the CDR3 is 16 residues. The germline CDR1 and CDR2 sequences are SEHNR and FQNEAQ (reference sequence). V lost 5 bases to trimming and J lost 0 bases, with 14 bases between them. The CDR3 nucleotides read TGTGCCAGCAGCCTACTAGCACCGAGCTCCTACAATGAGCAGTTCTTC. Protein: CASSLLAPSSYNEQFF.

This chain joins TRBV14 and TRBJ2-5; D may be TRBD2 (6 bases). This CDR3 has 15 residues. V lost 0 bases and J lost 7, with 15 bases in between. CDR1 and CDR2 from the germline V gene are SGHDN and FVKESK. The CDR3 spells CASSQDALPGGTQYF. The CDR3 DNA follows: TGTGCCAGCAGCCAAGATGCGCTACCCGGGGGGACCCAGTACTTC.

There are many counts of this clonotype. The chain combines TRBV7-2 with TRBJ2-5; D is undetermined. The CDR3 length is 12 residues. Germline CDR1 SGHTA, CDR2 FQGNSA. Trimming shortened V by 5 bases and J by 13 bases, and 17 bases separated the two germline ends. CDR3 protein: CASSPLESSLYF. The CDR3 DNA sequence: TGTGCCAGCAGCCCCTTAGAGTCCTCTCTGTACTTC.

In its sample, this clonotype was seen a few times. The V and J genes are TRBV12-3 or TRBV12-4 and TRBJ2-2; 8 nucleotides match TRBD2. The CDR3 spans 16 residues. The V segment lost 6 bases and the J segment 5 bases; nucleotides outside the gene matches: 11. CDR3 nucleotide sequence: TGTGCCAGCAGAGATGGAGCGGGAGTAAGAACCGGGGAGCTGTTTTTT. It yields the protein CASRDGAGVRTGELFF.

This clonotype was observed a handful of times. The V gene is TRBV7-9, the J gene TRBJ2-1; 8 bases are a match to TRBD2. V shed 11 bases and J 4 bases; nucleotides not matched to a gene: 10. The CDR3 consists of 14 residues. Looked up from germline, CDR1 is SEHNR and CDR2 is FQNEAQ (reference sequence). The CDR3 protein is CASKGAGAYNEQFF. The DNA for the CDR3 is TGTGCCTCTAAGGGAGCGGGAGCTTACAATGAGCAGTTCTTC.